This T cell receptor (beta chain) comes out of a study of blood T cell repertoires in COVID-19. Study details: There were acute and convalescent COVID-19 samples, and they came from the United States, Italy and Spain.

This table comes from immunoSEQ multiplex PCR, and its TCRdb copy is limited to in-frame clones, with some not included. Of about 370,000 clones listed, 70% to 90% are singletons. V dropped 0 bases and J dropped 4; count of bases not matched to a gene: 2. Germline loops: CDR1 MGHRA, CDR2 YSYEKL. There are 15 residues in the CDR3. This receptor was taken from a woman aged 25 to 39 with COVID-19, enrolled during active disease. Sequencing was done on a sample of peripheral blood. The chain joins TRBV4-1 to TRBJ2-1; 8 bases match TRBD2. The CDR3 DNA reads as TGCGCCAGCAGCCAAGAGGCTAGCGGGTACAATGAGCAGTTCTTC. This translates into CASSQEASGYNEQFF.